The 2 T cell receptor beta chains listed next were all sequenced from one sample in a study of radiotherapy plus CTLA-4 blockade in lung cancer (dated by TCRdb to 2016 to 2019). The receptor library was made with the immunoSEQ multiplex PCR assay. TCRdb retrieved this table from immuneACCESS and kept in-frame rearrangements only. Not all clones are present; in checked studies, unresolved V genes account for under half, and no reason is known for the remainder. The sample table holds some 60,000 clones, of which 77% were seen once. The top ten hold 3.5% to 4% of the sample. The sequencing here drew on peripheral blood, taken from a patient treated with radiotherapy plus ipilimumab. These TCRs come from a human donor with non-small cell lung cancer who had a partial response to radiotherapy plus ipilimumab.

The chain carries TRBV11-2 and TRBJ2-7, with 7 positions matching TRBD1. Germline CDR1 is SGHAT and CDR2 is FQNNGV. The J segment lost 5 bases and the V segment lost 2 bases, leaving 9 bases of the junction unmatched. This CDR3 has 15 residues. The CDR3 DNA is TGTGCCAGCAGCTTAACGACAGGGACCAGGGACGAGCAGTACTTC. Protein sequence: CASSLTTGTRDEQYF.

This clone occurred a few times. J is TRBJ1-2 and V is TRBV5-1; maybe TRBD1 (6 bases). Trimming removed 3 bases at V and 2 bases at J, with 8 bases between. Germline CDR1 is SGHRS and CDR2 is YFSETQ. The CDR3 is made up of 13 amino acids. Written as DNA, the CDR3 is TGCGCCAGCAGCTGGGACAAAAACTATGGCTACACCTTC. Translated: CASSWDKNYGYTF.